This TCR beta chain was observed in a study of blood T cell repertoires in COVID-19. Authors' analysis steps: Estimates of nucleated cell counts were drawn from the amplification of reference gene primers. Assay used: immunoSEQ multiplex PCR; TCRdb lists only in-frame clones, some missing. The V and J calls and the clone size are those of that table, but D and trimming were determined from the DNA. The sample yields roughly 100,000 clones, approximately 84% seen once. Germline values: CDR1 LGHNA, CDR2 YSLEER. CDR3 length: 16 residues. V gave up 2 bases and J gave up 0 bases, with 8 bases separating them.

The genes are TRBV4-3 and TRBJ1-6; no clear D. Sequencing used peripheral blood. The source of this sequence is a human donor in a cohort sampled during active or convalescent COVID-19. The CDR3 region is CASSQTLSSYNSPLHF. As DNA, the CDR3 is TGCGCCAGCAGCCAAACTCTAAGCTCCTATAATTCACCCCTCCACTTT.